A selection of T cell receptor beta chains follows, all from one sample in a study of control samples from healthy donors and cancer patients. The protocol was immunoSEQ multiplex PCR, while the TCRdb copy is restricted to in-frame clones and leaves out a portion. The table has tens of thousands of clones, 89% seen once. The specimen was PBMCs. The receptors come from a woman aged 45-65 years with colorectal cancer. CDR3s include the opening cysteine and the closing phenylalanine or tryptophan. The D gene is left open where the match is weak. Rows may omit the clone size; those that give it use once, few, many or a size class.

CDR3 protein | CDR3 DNA | clone size | J gene | D gene | V gene
CASRKAGGNGYTF | TGTGCCAGTAGAAAAGCAGGGGGCAATGGCTACACCTTC | NA | TRBJ1-2 | TRBD1 | TRBV19
CASSTTGGEEETQYF | TGTGCCAGCAGTACGACCGGGGGGGAGGAGGAGACCCAGTACTTC | NA | TRBJ2-5 | TRBD2 | TRBV27
CASTLDSSGNTIYF | TGTGCCAGCACCTTGGACAGCTCTGGAAACACCATATATTTT | NA | TRBJ1-3 | NA | TRBV7-2
CASSLRGNKQETQYF | TGTGCCAGCAGCTTGCGGGGGAACAAACAAGAGACCCAGTACTTC | NA | TRBJ2-5 | TRBD2 | TRBV13
CASSLMGPRGYTF | TGTGCCAGCAGTTTGATGGGACCGAGGGGCTACACCTTC | NA | TRBJ1-2 | NA | TRBV12-3/TRBV12-4
CASSRRTVNTEAFF | TGTGCCAGCAGCCGTCGAACAGTGAACACTGAAGCTTTCTTT | NA | TRBJ1-1 | NA | TRBV13
CASSQSGLYNEQFF | TGTGCCAGCAGCCAAAGCGGGCTCTACAATGAGCAGTTCTTC | NA | TRBJ2-1 | NA | TRBV3-1/TRBV3-2
CASSDSGGADTQYF | TGTGCCAGCAGTGATTCAGGGGGCGCAGATACGCAGTATTTT | NA | TRBJ2-3 | TRBD1 | TRBV6-1
CASSPDRWISGYTF | TGTGCCAGCAGTCCCGACAGGTGGATAAGTGGCTACACCTTC | NA | TRBJ1-2 | NA | TRBV6-5
CSATPSYGYTF | TGCAGTGCTACCCCCAGCTATGGCTACACCTTC | NA | TRBJ1-2 | NA | TRBV20-1
CASSRGSGGQYF | TGTGCCAGTAGTAGGGGTTCAGGCGGACAGTACTTC | NA | TRBJ2-5 | NA | TRBV19
CASSQEGVAKNIQYF | TGTGCCAGCAGCCAAGAAGGAGTAGCCAAAAACATTCAGTACTTC | NA | TRBJ2-4 | NA | TRBV3-1/TRBV3-2
CASSQEGLAKETQYF | TGCGCCAGCAGCCAAGAGGGCCTAGCCAAAGAGACCCAGTACTTC | NA | TRBJ2-5 | NA | TRBV4-3
CASSPQLNTGELFF | TGTGCCAGCAGTCCCCAATTGAACACCGGGGAGCTGTTTTTT | NA | TRBJ2-2 | NA | TRBV28
CASSLGGQTNEKLFF | TGTGCCAGCTCTCTCGGGGGACAGACTAATGAAAAACTGTTTTTT | NA | TRBJ1-4 | TRBD1 | TRBV18
CASSSGLGSPLHF | TGTGCCAGCAGTTCCGGACTGGGTTCACCCCTCCACTTT | NA | TRBJ1-6 | NA | TRBV6-6
CASSPDRATNEKLFF | TGTGCCAGCAGTCCAGACAGGGCAACTAATGAAAAACTGTTTTTT | NA | TRBJ1-4 | TRBD1 | TRBV6-5
CASSSGTDTQYF | TGTGCCAGCAGTTCGGGCACAGATACGCAGTATTTT | NA | TRBJ2-3 | NA | TRBV12-3/TRBV12-4
CASSLGQGGTGELFF | TGCGCCAGCAGCTTGGGACAGGGAGGAACCGGGGAGCTGTTTTTT | NA | TRBJ2-2 | NA | TRBV5-1
CASSPASWNTEAFF | TGTGCCAGCAGCCCCGCTTCCTGGAACACTGAAGCTTTCTTT | NA | TRBJ1-1 | NA | TRBV6-4
CASRLGGRGATNEKLFF | TGTGCAAGTCGCTTAGGGGGAAGGGGAGCAACTAATGAAAAACTGTTTTTT | NA | TRBJ1-4 | NA | TRBV12-2
CASSYRQANTGELFF | TGTGCCAGCAGTTACAGACAGGCTAACACCGGGGAGCTGTTTTTT | many | TRBJ2-2 | NA | TRBV6-5
CASSLETGHSGELFF | TGCGCCAGCAGCTTGGAGACAGGTCACTCCGGGGAGCTGTTTTTT | NA | TRBJ2-2 | NA | TRBV5-1
CASSQDSGTNNQPQHF | TGCGCCAGCAGCCAAGATTCAGGGACCAACAATCAGCCCCAGCATTTT | few | TRBJ1-5 | NA | TRBV4-3
CASSQDGLNTEAFF | TGCGCCAGCAGCCAGGACGGGTTGAACACTGAAGCTTTCTTT | NA | TRBJ1-1 | NA | TRBV10-1
CASSRGQAYNEQFF | TGTGCCAGCAGCCGGGGACAGGCTTACAATGAGCAGTTCTTC | NA | TRBJ2-1 | TRBD1 | TRBV28
CASSLERLAETQYF | TGTGCCAGCAGCTTAGAGAGACTAGCGGAGACCCAGTACTTC | NA | TRBJ2-5 | TRBD2 | TRBV7-2
CASLLRTGAEKLFF | TGTGCCAGCCTCCTTCGGACAGGGGCCGAAAAACTGTTTTTT | NA | TRBJ1-4 | TRBD1 | TRBV2
CASSPEVGVTIYF | TGTGCCAGCAGCCCCGAGGTTGGGGTAACCATATATTTT | NA | TRBJ1-3 | NA | TRBV9
CASSFLNGQPPYNSPLHF | TGTGCCAGCAGCTTTCTGAACGGGCAGCCTCCGTATAATTCACCCCTCCACTTT | NA | TRBJ1-6 | NA | TRBV7-3
CASTIAGTFGNYGYTF | TGTGCCAGTACCATAGCCGGGACCTTCGGAAATTATGGCTACACCTTC | NA | TRBJ1-2 | NA | TRBV19
CASSEVTRLGTDTQYF | TGTGCCAGCAGTGAAGTGACTAGGTTAGGCACAGATACGCAGTATTTT | NA | TRBJ2-3 | NA | TRBV6-1
CASSPWEEVTGELFF | TGTGCCAGCAGCCCCTGGGAGGAAGTAACCGGGGAGCTGTTTTTT | NA | TRBJ2-2 | NA | TRBV5-5
CASSYGSGRGAEGHTQYF | TGCGCCAGCAGCTACGGGTCCGGGCGGGGGGCCGAGGGCCATACGCAGTATTTT | NA | TRBJ2-3 | TRBD2 | TRBV5-1
CASSPGWALDYGYTF | TGTGCCAGCTCACCAGGTTGGGCCCTGGACTATGGCTACACCTTC | NA | TRBJ1-2 | NA | TRBV18
CASTGTVLGNTEAFF | TGCGCCAGCACCGGAACAGTTCTCGGGAACACTGAAGCTTTCTTT | NA | TRBJ1-1 | NA | TRBV5-1
CASSQQGGATNEKLFF | TGCGCCAGCAGCCAACAGGGGGGAGCAACTAATGAAAAACTGTTTTTT | NA | TRBJ1-4 | TRBD1 | TRBV4-3
CASSHGGQLNQPQHF | TGTGCCAGTAGCCACGGAGGGCAGCTCAATCAGCCCCAGCATTTT | once | TRBJ1-5 | NA | TRBV19
CASSESGSSYNSPLHF | TGCGCCAGCAGTGAGTCGGGGAGCTCCTATAATTCACCCCTCCACTTT | NA | TRBJ1-6 | NA | TRBV10-2
CAGSPKQGPYNEQFF | TGTGCCGGCAGCCCCAAACAGGGACCCTACAATGAGCAGTTCTTC | NA | TRBJ2-1 | NA | TRBV7-2
CASSIGLRDTQYF | TGTGCCAGTAGTATTGGGCTCAGAGATACGCAGTATTTT | NA | TRBJ2-3 | NA | TRBV19
CASSLGQGSSPLHF | TGTGCCAGCAGCCTGGGACAGGGGTCCTCACCCCTCCACTTT | NA | TRBJ1-6 | TRBD1 | TRBV5-4
CSAVRAVYGYTF | TGCAGCGCCGTAAGGGCAGTATATGGCTACACCTTC | once | TRBJ1-2 | NA | TRBV29-1
CASSEGHRRSTDTQYF | TGTGCCAGTTCCGAGGGACACCGGCGGAGCACAGATACGCAGTATTTT | NA | TRBJ2-3 | NA | TRBV5-4
CASSLGLAGPPDTQYF | TGCGCCAGCAGCCTCGGACTAGCGGGGCCACCTGATACGCAGTATTTT | NA | TRBJ2-3 | TRBD2 | TRBV5-1
CASSKRWGNRDEKLFF | TGTGCCAGCAGCAAGAGATGGGGAAATCGGGATGAAAAACTGTTTTTT | NA | TRBJ1-4 | NA | TRBV21-1